This TCR beta chain was found in a study of identical twins. CDR1 MNHNS and CDR2 SASEGT come from the germline V gene. Unmatched junction bases numbered 11, after V lost 6 bases and J lost 1 base. CDR3 length: 16 amino acids. TCRdb recomputed calls from the 5' RACE reads with MiXCR, one row per CDR3 protein. The table lists under 350,000 distinct CDR3 sequences, more than 8% of them singletons. The same data also went into a second study, on yellow fever vaccine responses in identical twins.

Sequencing was carried out using CD8+ T cells sorted from blood. The TCR comes from a woman aged 18-30 years in good health. J is TRBJ2-5 and V is TRBV6-1, with TRBD1 identical over 7 bases. The CDR3 is CASSPRTGQLQETQYF. CDR3 bases: TGTGCCAGCAGCCCTAGGACAGGACAGCTCCAAGAGACCCAGTACTTC.